The present T cell receptor (beta chain) was sequenced within a study of blood T cell repertoires in COVID-19 (dated by TCRdb to about 2020). With regard to the full study: Samples covering the acute and convalescent phases of COVID-19 were provided by collaborators in the United States, Italy and Spain. The material from the prospective study consisted of cDNA or gDNA derived from T cells, B-cell-depleted T cells, or PBMCs. The dataset comprised deeply sampled blood TCRbeta repertoires from subjects exposed to, actively infected with, or recovered from COVID-19. The repertoires were made available in a free public database intended to serve as a resource for research on the immune response to SARS-CoV-2. The samples were drawn from the first 160 participants of the ongoing ImmuneRACE study and from about 1,200 subjects provided by 6 global collaborators. The sample metadata nearly always contained a de-identified subject ID, COVID-19 status, age in years and sex. HLA class I and class II types, where available, came from metadata supplied by the sample provider rather than from assay-based typing. Summary of the overall study and its limitations: The quantity of clinical and demographic metadata differed by source and by participant and was supplied without curation.

The collaborating institutions used their own protocols to collect whole blood in K2EDTA tubes. For TCRbeta analysis, collaborators shipped samples as frozen whole blood, isolated PBMCs, or DNA extracted from either of those sample types. TCRbeta CDR3 regions were amplified from genomic DNA by means of the immunoSEQ Assay, a bias-controlled multiplex PCR. The authors' pipeline ran thus. Within the assay, amplification of reference gene primers was used to estimate how many nucleated cells each sample contained. To quantify the absolute abundance of each unique TCRbeta CDR3 rearrangement, sequence reads were collapsed and filtered. Productive Simpson clonality was computed per sample as the square root of Simpson's diversity index over productive rearrangements. TCRdb limited this immuneACCESS table to in-frame rearrangements with V and J called. A share of clones is missing; checked studies link under half to unresolved V genes, and the rest is unexplained. V, J and clone size are taken as reported in that table, and D and trimming were inferred from the DNA itself. For this sample the table gives roughly 40,000 clones, of which about 88% were detected only once. Roughly 18% of the sample lies in the top ten.

A distance of 14 bases separates the germline ends of V and J, which lose 6 bases and 3 bases respectively. In the germline V gene (reference sequence), CDR1 corresponds to LNHDA and CDR2 to SQIVND. The CDR3 goes from the cysteine to the phenylalanine over 14 residues. Solely the CDR3 DNA is kept, with 42 bases framed from the first base. As for this clone: The antigen it binds to is not known. Base qualities are not recorded, but no much larger clone differs from it by a single base.

This receptor chain uses TRBV19 and TRBJ1-1; TRBD1 might be the D gene, on 6 matching bases. The source is a man aged 50 to 60 in a cohort sampled during active COVID-19. The source material was peripheral blood. The CDR3 region has the sequence CASSRGMGYTEAFF. The sequenced DNA: TGTGCCAGTAGCAGGGGTATGGGGTACACTGAAGCTTTCTTT.